One and the same sample provided the 13 T cell receptor beta chains below, sequenced in a study of metastatic and nonmetastatic thyroid tumors. Every patient underwent thyroid surgery untreated. MiXCR reprocessed the PCR reads for TCRdb. This table holds 30,000 to 35,000 clones, approximately 29% found once. The specimen was blood. These receptors were collected from a female donor with papillary thyroid cancer or a benign thyroid nodule (not recorded which). Some clones in this sample may be carry-over from other donors' samples.

J is TRBJ2-2 and V is TRBV19; D is tentatively TRBD1 or TRBD2 (7 bases each). The CDR3 runs to 16 residues. Per germline, CDR1 LNHDA and CDR2 SQIVND (reference sequence). The V end lost 6 bases, the J end lost 3 bases, and 17 bases lay between the germline ends. The DNA of the CDR3 is TGTGCCAGTAGCACCAGACAGGGAGGGGACACCGGGGAGCTGTTTTTT. This gives the protein CASSTRQGGDTGELFF.

This clone was seen more than once but under ten times. The chain recombines TRBV7-9 with TRBJ2-1; D tentatively fits TRBD1 or TRBD2 (5 bases each). Per the germline V gene, CDR1 is SEHNR and CDR2 is FQNEAQ (reference sequence). Trimming left V 5 bases short and J 10 bases short, with 12 bases between. The CDR3 runs to 12 residues. Here the CDR3 DNA reads TGTGCCAGCAGCCCTGGGACGGTCGAGCAGTTCTTC. Encoded protein: CASSPGTVEQFF. Using reference TRBV7-9 and TRBJ2-1 for the parts outside the CDR3, the full variable domain is DTGVSQNPRHKITKRGQNVTFRCDPISEHNRLYWYRQTLGQGPEFLTYFQNEAQLEKSRLLSDRFSAERPKGSFSTLEIQRTEQGDSAMYLCASSPGTVEQFFGPGTRLTVL.

This clone has ten or more counts. The chain joins TRBV27 to TRBJ2-1; TRBD2 might be the D (5 bases). V was trimmed by 5 bases and J by 6 bases, leaving 14 bases between them. Germline V gene data show CDR1 as MNHEY and CDR2 as SMNVEV (reference sequence). The CDR3 covers 14 residues. The CDR3 protein is CASSPQALGNEQFF. The DNA for the CDR3 is TGTGCCAGCAGTCCACAAGCACTAGGCAATGAGCAGTTCTTC.

This clone occurred many times. The chain combines TRBV5-5 with TRBJ2-5, with 9 bases matching TRBD1. This CDR3 region has 14 residues. The junction had 1 base not matched to a gene; V was cut back by 3 bases and J by 1 base. Germline values: CDR1 SGHKS, CDR2 YYEKEE (reference sequence). The CDR3 DNA reads TGTGCCAGCAGCTGGGGACAGGGCCAAGAGACCCAGTACTTC. Its translation is CASSWGQGQETQYF.

This clone was found many times. The chain is built from TRBV6-6 and TRBJ2-1; 10 bases agree with TRBD2. V lost 0 bases to trimming and J lost 4 bases; unmatched junction nucleotides: 3. Germline CDR1 reads MNHNY; CDR2 reads SVGAGI (reference sequence). There are 16 residues in the CDR3. CDR3 region: CASSYSLAGDYNEQFF. The DNA of the CDR3 is TGTGCCAGCAGTTACTCTCTAGCGGGAGATTACAATGAGCAGTTCTTC.

As for this clone: At one of its ends the junction is not consistent with the germline gene, which may arise from a read error. V usage is TRBV20-1 and J usage is TRBJ1-6, with a possible D match to TRBD1 (6 bases). This CDR3 contains 13 residues. Germline V gives CDR1 DFQATT, CDR2 SNEGSKA (reference sequence). CDR3 nucleotide sequence: TGCAGTGTCACCCAGACAGGTTATTCACCCCCCCACTTT. Translation: CSVTQTGYSPPHF.

Regarding this clone: At one boundary the junction diverges from the germline segment, which might be a read error. The V and J genes are TRBV15 and TRBJ1-1; no clear D. Germline-derived CDR1 and CDR2 are LNHNV and YYDKDF (reference sequence). This CDR3 is built from 14 residues. Here the CDR3 DNA reads TGTGCCACTAGCAGAGATTCGGAAGGCACTGAAGCTATCTTT. Translated: CATSRDSEGTEAIF.

This clone was observed at least ten times. V gene TRBV7-9 combines with J gene TRBJ1-1; TRBD1 is a possible D gene (5 bases). The CDR3 spans 13 residues. Trimming stripped 10 bases from V and 3 bases from J, with 15 bases between. The germline V gene encodes CDR1 SEHNR and CDR2 FQNEAQ (reference sequence). The chain's CDR3 is CANGHGQDTEAFF. CDR3 DNA sequence: TGTGCCAATGGACATGGCCAGGACACTGAAGCTTTCTTT.

The V call is TRBV20-1, the J call TRBJ2-7; D is undetermined. The V gene's germline CDR1 is DFQATT and CDR2 SNEGSKA (reference sequence). The V and J ends lost 3 bases and 6 bases respectively, with 12 bases between them. This CDR3 spans 12 amino acids. The CDR3 reads CSARRSGVEQYF. The DNA of the CDR3 is TGCAGTGCTAGGAGATCGGGTGTCGAGCAGTACTTC.

This clone was observed a handful of times. V is TRBV12-3 or TRBV12-4 and J is TRBJ1-3; possibly TRBD1 for D (6 bases). V was trimmed by 0 bases and J by 4 bases, leaving 10 bases between them. CDR3 size: 15 residues. The CDR3 reads CASSLAAGAGNTIYF. CDR3 nucleotide sequence: TGTGCCAGCAGTTTAGCTGCAGGGGCGGGAAACACCATATATTTT.

This chain connects TRBV7-2 to TRBJ2-7, with D perhaps given as TRBD1 or TRBD2 (5 bases each). CDR3 length equals 14 residues. V was trimmed by 5 bases and J by 0 bases, leaving 11 bases between them. Germline-derived CDR1 and CDR2 are SGHTA and FQGNSA. CDR3 sequence: CASSPGPSSYEQYF. The CDR3 DNA is TGTGCCAGCAGCCCGGGACCAAGCTCCTACGAGCAGTACTTC.

This chain uses TRBV28 with TRBJ1-5; D remains unclear. The CDR3 totals 16 residues. V dropped 10 bases and J dropped 13 bases, with 32 bases sitting between them. Germline V gene sequence: CDR1 MDHEN, CDR2 SYDVKM. The DNA of the CDR3 is TGTGCCACCAATCCCCCCCGGGCAGGCGGACTTAAGGCACAGCATTTT. This gives the protein CATNPPRAGGLKAQHF.

This clone has ten or more counts. The chain joins TRBV19 to TRBJ1-2; 8 bases match TRBD1. The germline CDR1 and CDR2 sequences are LNHDA and SQIVND (reference sequence). Trimming at V came to 6 bases and at J to 4 bases, leaving 7 bases not matched to a gene. The CDR3 has 14 amino acids. This CDR3 is CASRTGTGLYGYTF. CDR3 DNA: TGTGCCAGTAGGACCGGGACAGGACTCTATGGCTACACCTTC.